This record covers a single T cell receptor beta chain. Antigen unknown. The treatment: oral pan-JAK inhibitor, 5-10 mg twice daily. Sorting of PBMCs yielded the CD4+ and CD8+ T cells. The data were obtained in a study of CD8+ T cells in alopecia areata. Study findings and constraints: Sequences from scalp samples also cover resident alphabeta T cells of normal skin.

Sequencing templates came from extracted RNA that was reverse transcribed into cDNA. Assay: immunoSEQ multiplex PCR; the TCRdb copy retains only in-frame clones and omits some. The table lists 190,000 or so clones, around 60% of them singletons. The origin of this receptor is a human donor with alopecia areata. Sample: CD8+ T cells sorted from blood, taken at week 24, from a patient treated with tofacitinib.

Here the CDR3 reads CASSQALAGGNEQFF. In DNA, the CDR3 is TGTGCCAGCAGCCAGGCTCTAGCGGGGGGCAATGAGCAGTTCTTC. This sequence joins TRBV9 and TRBJ2-1; 11 bases map to TRBD2. The CDR3 sequence is 15 residues long. J was trimmed by 6 bases and V by 4 bases; bases with no gene match: 6. Germline loops: CDR1 SGDLS, CDR2 YYNGEE.